The present TCR beta chain was sequenced within a study of cytomegalovirus exposure and HLA in healthy donors. Points from the study as a whole: In vitro, a few CMV-associated chains proved specific for CMV antigens. Some TCR beta chains (approximately 180 of them) were listed as cytomegalovirus-associated.

As concerns this clone: Its antigen is not known.

Primers for the PCR totalled 60 Vbeta and 13 Jbeta. The data were produced by immunoSEQ multiplex PCR, yet TCRdb's version contains in-frame clones alone and is incomplete. This sample carries 170,000 or so clones, 77% of them seen once, and the ten largest clones take 3.5% to 4.5%. This CDR3 is 18 amino acids long. V dropped 0 bases and J dropped 9; count of bases not matched to a gene: 15. From germline, CDR1 is ENHRY and CDR2 SYGVKD. Material for sequencing was PBMCs. The clonotype originates from a woman aged 55-69 years in good health and CMV-seropositive. The chain has TRBV10-3 and TRBJ2-1, with 9 bases that match TRBD2. CDR3: CAISESGGAPTRGGEQFF. CDR3 nucleotides: TGTGCCATCAGTGAGTCCGGGGGCGCGCCCACGCGGGGGGGTGAGCAGTTCTTC.